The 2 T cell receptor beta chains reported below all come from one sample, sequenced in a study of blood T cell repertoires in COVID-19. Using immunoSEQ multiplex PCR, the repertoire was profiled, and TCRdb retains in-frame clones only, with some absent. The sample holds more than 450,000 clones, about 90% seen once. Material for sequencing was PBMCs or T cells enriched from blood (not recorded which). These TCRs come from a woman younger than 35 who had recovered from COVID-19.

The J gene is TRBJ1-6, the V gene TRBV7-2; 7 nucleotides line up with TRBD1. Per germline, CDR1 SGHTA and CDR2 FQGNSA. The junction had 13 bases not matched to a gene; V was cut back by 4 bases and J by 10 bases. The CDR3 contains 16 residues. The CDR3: CASSSRSGGGNSPLHF. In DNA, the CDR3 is TGTGCCAGCAGCTCCCGGTCCGGAGGGGGCAACTCACCCCTCCACTTT.

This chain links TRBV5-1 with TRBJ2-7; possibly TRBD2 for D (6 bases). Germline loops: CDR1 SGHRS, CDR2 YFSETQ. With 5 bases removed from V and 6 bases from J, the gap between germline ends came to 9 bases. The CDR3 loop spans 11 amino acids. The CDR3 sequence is CASSMGGEQYF. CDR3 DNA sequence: TGCGCCAGCAGTATGGGGGGCGAGCAGTACTTC. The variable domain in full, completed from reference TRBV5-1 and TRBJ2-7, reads KAGVTQTPRYLIKTRGQQVTLSCSPISGHRSVSWYQQTPGQGLQFLFEYFSETQRNKGNFPGRFSGRQFSNSRSEMNVSTLELGDSALYLCASSMGGEQYFGPGTRLTVT.